The rows below give T cell receptor beta chains drawn from one sample of a study of T cell responses to AZD1222 COVID-19 vaccine. Only in-frame clones appear in the TCRdb table, and some are missing; sequencing was by immunoSEQ multiplex PCR. The repertoire holds around 88,000 clones, approximately 86% seen once, with 5.8% in the top ten. The material sequenced was peripheral blood, taken on day 0 of AZD1222 vaccination. These receptors came from an adult in good health. The CDR3 runs from the conserved cysteine through the conserved F or W. Fields, in order: J gene, clone size, D gene, V gene, CDR3 DNA, CDR3 protein. A D gene is named only where the DNA matches it firmly. Where a row states a size, it is once, few, many or the class of an expanded clone; other rows omit it.

TRBJ2-1	-	TRBD2	TRBV15	TGTGCCACCAGCGGAGGAGCGGGAGGGGGCCACAATGAGCAGTTCTTC	CATSGGAGGGHNEQFF
TRBJ1-1	once	TRBD1	TRBV19	TGTGCCGCCTCGACAGGGGGCGGAAAAGCTTTCTTT	CAASTGGGKAFF
TRBJ2-3	-	-	TRBV27	TGTGCCAGCAGACTAAGAAACAGGGCAGGGGGACTCCTTGGCACAGATACGCAGTATTTT	CASRLRNRAGGLLGTDTQYF
TRBJ1-1	-	-	TRBV5-6	TGTGCCAGCAGCAACCGGGGCAGTCCTGAAGCTTTCTTT	CASSNRGSPEAFF
TRBJ1-6	-	-	TRBV3-1/TRBV3-2	TGTGCCAGCAGCCCCGGGAGGGCTCGGTCCCTCCACTTT	CASSPGRARSLHF
TRBJ1-2	-	-	TRBV2	TGTGCCAGCAGGGATTGGGCGCAACGGGGTGGCTACACCTTC	CASRDWAQRGGYTF
TRBJ1-1	-	TRBD1	TRBV7-9	TGTGCCAGCAGCACAGGACAGGGGAGCACTGAAGCTTTCTTT	CASSTGQGSTEAFF
TRBJ2-7	once	-	TRBV2	TGTGCCAGCAGGGACCCATCCCGTATGGGGAGGTACTTC	CASRDPSRMGRYF
TRBJ1-1	-	TRBD1	TRBV27	TGTGCCAGCAGTGTAGGGACAGGGATGTTCCACTCTGAAGCTTTCTTT	CASSVGTGMFHSEAFF
TRBJ2-7	-	-	TRBV6-5	TGTGCCAGCAGTTCAGAGTACGAGCAGTACTTC	CASSSEYEQYF
TRBJ2-3	once	-	TRBV29-1	TGCAGCGTCCTAGGACGGGACGGCACAGATACGCAGTATTTT	CSVLGRDGTDTQYF
TRBJ2-5	-	-	TRBV6-5	TGTGCCACCTTAGGGTTGGGATACCAAGAGACCCAGTACTTC	CATLGLGYQETQYF
TRBJ2-7	few	TRBD2	TRBV7-8	TGTGCCAGCAGTCACGGGACTACCCTAGGGGAGCAGTACTTC	CASSHGTTLGEQYF
TRBJ2-1	-	-	TRBV29-1	TGCAGCGCCCGCCTGGGGGTGTCCTACAATGAGCAGTTCTTC	CSARLGVSYNEQFF
TRBJ1-5	-	TRBD1	TRBV27	TGTGCCAGCAGTTTAGGACAGGGCGGGCAGCCCCAGCATTTT	CASSLGQGGQPQHF
TRBJ1-2	-	-	TRBV2	TGTGCCAGCAGTGAATTTCAATACAGCGCTTATGGCTACACCTTC	CASSEFQYSAYGYTF
TRBJ2-7	-	TRBD2	TRBV3-1/TRBV3-2	TGTGCCAGCAGCCAAGCCAGCGGGAGCTACGAGCAGTACTTC	CASSQASGSYEQYF
TRBJ1-5	-	-	TRBV27	TGTGCCAGCAGTCTGGGACCTTCCCTGAATCAGCCCCAGCATTTT	CASSLGPSLNQPQHF
TRBJ2-7	few	-	TRBV3-1/TRBV3-2	TGTGCCAGCAGCCAATACAGTTTGGGCAGGGCGTCCTACGAGCAGTACTTC	CASSQYSLGRASYEQYF
TRBJ1-2	-	TRBD1	TRBV28	TGTGCCAGCAGTTCCAGCGGACAGGGGGCCGGGGAATATGGCTACACCTTC	CASSSSGQGAGEYGYTF
TRBJ2-3	-	-	TRBV24-1	TGTGCCACCAAGGGCTCGACCACAGATACGCAGTATTTT	CATKGSTTDTQYF
TRBJ1-2	-	TRBD1	TRBV7-9	TGTGCCAGCAGCCACCGACAGGGAAGCTCTGGCTACACCTTC	CASSHRQGSSGYTF
TRBJ2-2	once	-	TRBV2	TGTGCCAGCAGTGTGGCCAGATACACCGGGGAGCTGTTTTTT	CASSVARYTGELFF
TRBJ1-5	-	-	TRBV3-1/TRBV3-2	TGTGCCAGGGGCTGGAATCAGCCCCAGCATTTT	CARGWNQPQHF
TRBJ1-2	-	TRBD1	TRBV10-3	TGTGCCATCAGTGAGACCTGGACAGGAGTATTTGGCTACACCTTC	CAISETWTGVFGYTF
TRBJ1-2	-	-	TRBV29-1	TGCAGCGCCCGGCAGGACCGGGGGGGCTACACCTTC	CSARQDRGGYTF
TRBJ1-1	-	-	TRBV12-3/TRBV12-4	TGTGCCAGCAGTCGGTCCTCAGCTGAAGCTTTCTTT	CASSRSSAEAFF
TRBJ1-5	-	TRBD1	TRBV19	TGTGCCAGTAAGAGAGGGTGGGACAGAAACCCTAGCAATCAGCCCCAGCATTTT	CASKRGWDRNPSNQPQHF
TRBJ2-1	-	-	TRBV3-1/TRBV3-2	TGTGCCAGCAGTCTATTGAGGCGGGCTTCTTACAATGAGCAGTTCTTC	CASSLLRRASYNEQFF
TRBJ2-7	-	TRBD2	TRBV28	TGTGCCAGCACGTCCGGGACTAGGGAGCAGTACTTC	CASTSGTREQYF
TRBJ2-3	once	TRBD2	TRBV6-2/TRBV6-3	TGTGCCAGCAGTGTGGGGCCGGGACTAGCGGGAGTTGGGGCCACAGATACGCAGTATTTT	CASSVGPGLAGVGATDTQYF
TRBJ2-7	-	-	TRBV7-8	TGTGCCAGCACCCCACTGAGGGGGGTCGGTGAGCAGTACTTC	CASTPLRGVGEQYF
TRBJ2-1	-	TRBD2	TRBV6-5	TGTGCCAGCAGTCCCCCACCGGGACTAGCGGGACAGTTCTTC	CASSPPPGLAGQFF
TRBJ2-5	-	-	TRBV7-9	TGTGCCAGCAGCTTAAGCCCCGGGACTGCCGTGACCCAGTACTTC	CASSLSPGTAVTQYF
TRBJ2-2	-	-	TRBV14	TGTGCCAGCAGCCATGCCAGGGGCGCCGGGGAGCTGTTTTTT	CASSHARGAGELFF
TRBJ2-2	few	-	TRBV9	TGTGCCAGCAGCGCGACCGGGGAGCTGTTTTTT	CASSATGELFF
TRBJ1-4	-	-	TRBV15	TGTGCCACCAGCAGAGGTCACAGGGAAAATGAAAAACTGTTTTTT	CATSRGHRENEKLFF
TRBJ1-5	-	TRBD1	TRBV5-6	TGTGCCAGCAGCTCCACAGGGGGCATGCCCCAGCATTTT	CASSSTGGMPQHF
TRBJ1-2	-	-	TRBV7-8	TGTGCCAGCAGCTTAGAGCCCGGTGACTATGGCTACACCTTC	CASSLEPGDYGYTF
TRBJ2-7	-	TRBD1	TRBV2	TGTGCCAGCAGGATTTTGCGGGACAGGGTAGGCGAGCAGTACTTC	CASRILRDRVGEQYF
TRBJ1-1	-	-	TRBV29-1	TGCAGCGTTGAAAGGGTTGCGGGGAACACTGAAGCTTTCTTT	CSVERVAGNTEAFF
TRBJ2-1	-	-	TRBV19	TGTGCCAGTAGTCCCCGGGGAGGTCAAACCTACAATGAGCAGTTCTTC	CASSPRGGQTYNEQFF
TRBJ2-1	once	-	TRBV7-9	TGTGCCAGCAGCTTAGGGACACCCCTTTCTAATGAGCAGTTCTTC	CASSLGTPLSNEQFF
TRBJ2-1	few	-	TRBV6-2/TRBV6-3	TGTGCCAGCAGTTACTCGACCGAGGCTAGCGCGACGGGGGCCTACAATGAGCAGTTCTTC	CASSYSTEASATGAYNEQFF
TRBJ1-2	-	-	TRBV9	TGTGCCAGCAGCGTAGCTGGGGCTGGGTATGGCTACACCTTC	CASSVAGAGYGYTF